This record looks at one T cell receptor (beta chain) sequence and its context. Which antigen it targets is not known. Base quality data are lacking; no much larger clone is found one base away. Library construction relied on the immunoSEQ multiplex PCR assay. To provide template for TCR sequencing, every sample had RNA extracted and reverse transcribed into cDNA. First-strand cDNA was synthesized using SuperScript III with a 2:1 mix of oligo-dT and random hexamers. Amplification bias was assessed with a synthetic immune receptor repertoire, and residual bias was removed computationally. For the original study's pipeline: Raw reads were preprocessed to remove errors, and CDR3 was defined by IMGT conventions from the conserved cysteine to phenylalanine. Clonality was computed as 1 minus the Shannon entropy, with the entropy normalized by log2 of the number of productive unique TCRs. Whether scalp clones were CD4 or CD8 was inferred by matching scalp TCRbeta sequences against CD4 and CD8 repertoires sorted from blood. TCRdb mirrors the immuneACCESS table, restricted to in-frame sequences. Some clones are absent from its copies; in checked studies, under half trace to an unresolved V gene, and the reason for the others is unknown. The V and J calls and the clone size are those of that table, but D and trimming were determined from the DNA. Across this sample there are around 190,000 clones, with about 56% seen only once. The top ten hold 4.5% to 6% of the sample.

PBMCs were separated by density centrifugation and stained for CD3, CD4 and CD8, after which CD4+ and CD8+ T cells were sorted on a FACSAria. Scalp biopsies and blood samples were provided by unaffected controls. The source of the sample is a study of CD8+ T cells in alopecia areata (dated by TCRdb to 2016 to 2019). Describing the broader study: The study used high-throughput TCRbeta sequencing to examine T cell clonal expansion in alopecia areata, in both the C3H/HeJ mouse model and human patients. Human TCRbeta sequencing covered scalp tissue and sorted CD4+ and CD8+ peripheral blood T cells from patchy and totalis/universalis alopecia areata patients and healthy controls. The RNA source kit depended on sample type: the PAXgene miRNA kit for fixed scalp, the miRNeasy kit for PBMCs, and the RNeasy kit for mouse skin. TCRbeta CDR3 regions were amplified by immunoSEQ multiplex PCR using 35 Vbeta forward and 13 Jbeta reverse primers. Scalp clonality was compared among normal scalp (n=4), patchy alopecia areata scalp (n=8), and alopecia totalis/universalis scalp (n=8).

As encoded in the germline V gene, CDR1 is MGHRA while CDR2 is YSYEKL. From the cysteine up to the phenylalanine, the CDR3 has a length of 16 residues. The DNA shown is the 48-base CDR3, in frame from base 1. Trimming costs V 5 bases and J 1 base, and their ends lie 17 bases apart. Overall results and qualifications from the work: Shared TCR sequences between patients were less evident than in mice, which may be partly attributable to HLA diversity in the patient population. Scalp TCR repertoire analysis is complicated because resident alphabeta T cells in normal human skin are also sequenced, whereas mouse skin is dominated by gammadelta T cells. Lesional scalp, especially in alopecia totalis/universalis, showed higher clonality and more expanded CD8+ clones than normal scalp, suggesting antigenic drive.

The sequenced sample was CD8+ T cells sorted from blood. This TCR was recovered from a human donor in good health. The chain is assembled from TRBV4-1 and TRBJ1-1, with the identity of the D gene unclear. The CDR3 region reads CASSAPRLAGNTEAFF. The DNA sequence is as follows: TGCGCCAGCAGCGCGCCTCGGCTGGCAGGGAACACTGAAGCTTTCTTT.